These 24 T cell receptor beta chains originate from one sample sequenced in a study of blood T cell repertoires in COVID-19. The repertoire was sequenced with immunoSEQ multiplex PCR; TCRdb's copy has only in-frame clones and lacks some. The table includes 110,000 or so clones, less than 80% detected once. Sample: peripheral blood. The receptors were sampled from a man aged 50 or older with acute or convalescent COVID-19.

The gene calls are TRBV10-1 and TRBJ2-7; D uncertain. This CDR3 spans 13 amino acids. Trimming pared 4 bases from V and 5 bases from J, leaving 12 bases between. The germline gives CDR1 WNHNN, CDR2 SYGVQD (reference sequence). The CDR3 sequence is CASSALSRDEQYF. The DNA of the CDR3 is TGCGCCAGCAGTGCCCTGTCAAGAGACGAGCAGTACTTC.

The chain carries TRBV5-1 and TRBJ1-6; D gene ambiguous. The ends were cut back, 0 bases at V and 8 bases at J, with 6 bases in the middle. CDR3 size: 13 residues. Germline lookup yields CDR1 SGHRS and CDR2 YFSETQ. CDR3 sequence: CASSLASDSPLHF. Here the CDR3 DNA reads TGCGCCAGCAGCTTGGCCTCGGATTCACCCCTCCACTTT.

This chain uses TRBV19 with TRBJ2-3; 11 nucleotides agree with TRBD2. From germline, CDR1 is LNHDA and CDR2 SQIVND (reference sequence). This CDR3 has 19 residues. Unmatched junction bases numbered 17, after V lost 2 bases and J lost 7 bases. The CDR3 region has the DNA TGTGCCAGTAGTATAAGACTAGCGGGGAATAGCGGCCCAACCCATACGCAGTATTTT. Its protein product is CASSIRLAGNSGPTHTQYF.

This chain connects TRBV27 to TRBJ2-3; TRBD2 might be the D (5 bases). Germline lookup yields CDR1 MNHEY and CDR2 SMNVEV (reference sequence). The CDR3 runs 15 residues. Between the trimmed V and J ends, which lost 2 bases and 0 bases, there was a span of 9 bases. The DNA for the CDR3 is TGTGCCAGCAGTTTAAGACGGACTAGCACAGATACGCAGTATTTT. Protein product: CASSLRRTSTDTQYF.

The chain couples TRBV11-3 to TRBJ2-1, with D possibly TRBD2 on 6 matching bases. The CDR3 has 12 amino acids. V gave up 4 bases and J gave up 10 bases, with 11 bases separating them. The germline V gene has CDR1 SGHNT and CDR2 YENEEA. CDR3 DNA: TGTGCCAGCAGCTCGGGACTTTCCGAGCAGTTCTTC. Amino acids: CASSSGLSEQFF. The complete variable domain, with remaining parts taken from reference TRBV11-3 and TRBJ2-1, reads EAGVVQSPRYKIIEKKQPVAFWCNPISGHNTLYWYLQNLGQGPELLIRYENEEAVDDSQLPKDRFSAERLKGVDSTLKIQPAELGDSAVYLCASSSGLSEQFFGPGTRLTVL.

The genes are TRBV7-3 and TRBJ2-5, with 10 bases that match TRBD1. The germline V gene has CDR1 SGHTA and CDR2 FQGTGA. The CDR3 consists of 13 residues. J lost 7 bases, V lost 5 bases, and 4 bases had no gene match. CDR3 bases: TGTGCCAGCAGCATCGGACAGGGGGGGACCCAGTACTTC. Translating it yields CASSIGQGGTQYF.

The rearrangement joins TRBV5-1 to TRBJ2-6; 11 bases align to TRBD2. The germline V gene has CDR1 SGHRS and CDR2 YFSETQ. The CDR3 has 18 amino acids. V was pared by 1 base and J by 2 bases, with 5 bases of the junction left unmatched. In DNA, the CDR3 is TGCGCCAGCAGCTTGTTTAGCGGGGGGGCTGCTGGGGCCAACGTCCTGACTTTC. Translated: CASSLFSGGAAGANVLTF.

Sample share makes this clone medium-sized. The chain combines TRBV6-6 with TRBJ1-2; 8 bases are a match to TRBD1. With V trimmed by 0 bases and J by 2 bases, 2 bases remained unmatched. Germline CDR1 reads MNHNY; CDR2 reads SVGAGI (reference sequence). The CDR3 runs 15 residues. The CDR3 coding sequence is TGTGCCAGCAGTTACTCTCCAGGGGGCAACTATGGCTACACCTTC. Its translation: CASSYSPGGNYGYTF.

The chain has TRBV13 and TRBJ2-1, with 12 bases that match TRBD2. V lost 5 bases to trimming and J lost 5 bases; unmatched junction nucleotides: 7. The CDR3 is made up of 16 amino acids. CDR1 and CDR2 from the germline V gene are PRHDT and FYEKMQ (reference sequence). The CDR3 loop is CASSLWTSGVNNEQFF. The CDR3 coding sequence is TGTGCCAGCAGCCTATGGACTAGCGGGGTGAACAATGAGCAGTTCTTC.

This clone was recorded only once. The chain's CDR3 is CASIGDPSQETQYF. CDR3 nucleotide sequence: TGTGCTTCGATCGGGGATCCTAGCCAAGAGACCCAGTACTTC. The V gene is TRBV30, the J gene TRBJ2-5; possible D gene TRBD2, 5 bases. CDR1 and CDR2 from the germline V gene are GTSNPN and SVGIG (reference sequence). The CDR3 is 14 residues long.

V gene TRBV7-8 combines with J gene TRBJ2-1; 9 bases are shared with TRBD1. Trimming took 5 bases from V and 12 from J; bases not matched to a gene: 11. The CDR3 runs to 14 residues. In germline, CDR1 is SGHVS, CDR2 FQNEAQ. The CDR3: CASSPRDREGRQFF. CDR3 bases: TGTGCCAGCAGCCCTCGGGACAGGGAGGGTAGGCAGTTCTTC.

Here the CDR3 reads CASSWDRGSTDYEQYF. CDR3 nucleotides: TGTGCCAGCAGCTGGGACAGGGGTTCCACAGATTACGAGCAGTACTTC. This chain uses TRBV5-6 with TRBJ2-7; 10 bases map to TRBD1. The CDR3 length is 16 residues. CDR1 SGHDT and CDR2 YYEEEE come from the germline V gene. The V segment lost 3 bases and the J segment 4 bases; nucleotides outside the gene matches: 10.

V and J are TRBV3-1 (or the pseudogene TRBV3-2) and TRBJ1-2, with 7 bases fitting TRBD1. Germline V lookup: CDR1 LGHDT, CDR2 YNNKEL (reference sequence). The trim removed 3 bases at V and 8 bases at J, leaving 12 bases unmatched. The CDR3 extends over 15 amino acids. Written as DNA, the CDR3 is TGTGCCAGCAGCCACCTCGACAGGGATCAAGGGGGCTACACCTTC. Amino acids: CASSHLDRDQGGYTF.

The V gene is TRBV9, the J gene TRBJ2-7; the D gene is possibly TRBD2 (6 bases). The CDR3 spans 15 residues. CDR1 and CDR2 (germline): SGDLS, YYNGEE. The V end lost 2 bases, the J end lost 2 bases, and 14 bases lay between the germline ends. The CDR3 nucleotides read TGTGCCAGCAGCGTCGGAGGGATGGGGACCTACGAGCAGTACTTC. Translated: CASSVGGMGTYEQYF. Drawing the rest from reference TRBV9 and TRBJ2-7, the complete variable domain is DSGVTQTPKHLITATGQRVTLRCSPRSGDLSVYWYQQSLDQGLQFLIQYYNGEERAKGNILERFSAQQFPDLHSELNLSSLELGDSALYFCASSVGGMGTYEQYFGPGTRLTVT.

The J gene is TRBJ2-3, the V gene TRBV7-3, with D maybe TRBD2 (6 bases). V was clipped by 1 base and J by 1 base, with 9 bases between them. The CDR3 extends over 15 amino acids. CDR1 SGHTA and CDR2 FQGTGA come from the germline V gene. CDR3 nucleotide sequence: TGTGCCAGCAGCTTAATAACGGGGGGCACAGATACGCAGTATTTT. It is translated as CASSLITGGTDTQYF.

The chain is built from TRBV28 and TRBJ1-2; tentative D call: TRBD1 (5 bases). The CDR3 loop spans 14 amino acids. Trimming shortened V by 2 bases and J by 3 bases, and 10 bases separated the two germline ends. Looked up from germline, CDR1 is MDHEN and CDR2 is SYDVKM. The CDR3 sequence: CASSLIPGYYGYTF. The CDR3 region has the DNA TGTGCCAGCAGTTTAATTCCAGGGTACTATGGCTACACCTTC.

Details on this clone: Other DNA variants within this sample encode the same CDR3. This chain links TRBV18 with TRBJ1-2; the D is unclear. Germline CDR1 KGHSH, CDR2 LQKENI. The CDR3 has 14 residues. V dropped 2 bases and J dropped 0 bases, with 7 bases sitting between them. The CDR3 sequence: CASSPGQTNYGYTF. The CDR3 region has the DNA TGTGCCAGCTCACCAGGCCAGACTAACTATGGCTACACCTTC.

The CDR3 region is CASSQGGAWETQYF. The CDR3 DNA reads as TGTGCCAGCAGCCAAGGGGGGGCCTGGGAGACCCAGTACTTC. The gene calls are TRBV6-5 and TRBJ2-5; TRBD2 is a possible D gene (7 bases). CDR1 is MNHEY and CDR2 is SVGAGI in the germline V gene. V was cut by 6 bases and J by 5 bases, with 16 bases left in between. This CDR3 spans 14 amino acids.

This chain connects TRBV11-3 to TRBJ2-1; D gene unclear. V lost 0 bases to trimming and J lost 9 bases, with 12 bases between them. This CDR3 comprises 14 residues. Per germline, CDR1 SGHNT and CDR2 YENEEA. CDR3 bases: TGTGCCAGCAGCTTAGAGCTGGGCCTGGGTGAGCAGTTCTTC. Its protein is CASSLELGLGEQFF.

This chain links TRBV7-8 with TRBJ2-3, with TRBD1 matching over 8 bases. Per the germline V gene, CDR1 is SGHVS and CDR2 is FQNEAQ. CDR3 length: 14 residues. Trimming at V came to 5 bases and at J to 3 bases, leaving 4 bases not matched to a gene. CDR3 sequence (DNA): TGTGCCAGCAGCCTGGGACAGGAGACAGATACGCAGTATTTT. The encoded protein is CASSLGQETDTQYF.

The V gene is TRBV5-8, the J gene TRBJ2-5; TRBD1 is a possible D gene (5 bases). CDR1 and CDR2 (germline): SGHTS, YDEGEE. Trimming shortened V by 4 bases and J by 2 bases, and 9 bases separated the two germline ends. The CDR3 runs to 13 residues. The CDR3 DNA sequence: TGTGCCAGCAGCCCGCAGGGTCAAGAGACCCAGTACTTC. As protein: CASSPQGQETQYF.

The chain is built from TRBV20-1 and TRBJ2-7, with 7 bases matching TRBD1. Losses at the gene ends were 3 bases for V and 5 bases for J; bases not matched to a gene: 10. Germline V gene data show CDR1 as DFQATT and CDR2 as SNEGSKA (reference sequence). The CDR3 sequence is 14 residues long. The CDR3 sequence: CSASDQGEGHEQYF. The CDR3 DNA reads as TGCAGTGCTAGTGACCAGGGGGAAGGCCACGAGCAGTACTTC.

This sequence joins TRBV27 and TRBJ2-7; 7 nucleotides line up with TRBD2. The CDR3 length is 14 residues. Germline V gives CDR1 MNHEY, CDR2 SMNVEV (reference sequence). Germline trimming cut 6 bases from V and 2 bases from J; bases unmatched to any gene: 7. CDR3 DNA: TGTGCCAGCAGGTCTAGCGGTCAGCCCTACGAGCAGTACTTC. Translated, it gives CASRSSGQPYEQYF.

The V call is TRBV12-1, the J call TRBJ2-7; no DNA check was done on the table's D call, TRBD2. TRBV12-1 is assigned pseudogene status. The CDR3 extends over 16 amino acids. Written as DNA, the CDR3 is TGTGCCAGCACCCGAGCCGGACTAGCGGGATCACTCGAGCAGTACTTC. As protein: CASTRAGLAGSLEQYF.